The TCR beta chain described here comes from a study of spatial heterogeneity in lung cancer. Time point defined: blood at routine non-recurrence follow-up after resection. Whole RNA, isolated from tumor, nontumor lung or frozen PBMC, was sequenced without prior sorting. The CDR3 loop spans 14 amino acids. With 2 bases removed from V and 6 bases from J, the gap between germline ends came to 11 bases. Germline lookup yields CDR1 MNHEY and CDR2 SVGAGI. Every TCR cDNA molecule bore its own unique molecular identifier. A single record per CDR3 protein comes from TCRdb applying MiXCR to the 5' RACE reads. The table includes tens of thousands of distinct CDR3 sequences, 6.5% to 7.5% detected once.

The V call is TRBV6-5, the J call TRBJ1-5, with D unresolved. The sequenced sample was PBMCs, obtained at follow-up. The receptor was isolated from a female donor with early-stage non-small cell lung cancer. The CDR3 region is CASSYAAAGQPQHF. The DNA of the CDR3 is TGTGCCAGCAGTTACGCGGCGGCGGGTCAGCCCCAGCATTTT.